This TCR beta chain was sequenced during a study of blood T cell repertoires in COVID-19. About the study: The origin of the acute and convalescent COVID-19 samples was the United States, Italy and Spain.

The study recruited people aged roughly 18 to 95 years across approximately 23 US areas. Clinical histories supplied by participants themselves formed the basis of cohort assignment. Per the original methods: Cell counts per sample came from amplifying reference gene primers. The table came from immunoSEQ multiplex PCR; TCRdb's copy has only in-frame clones and leaves some out. Clone size and the V and J calls come from that table; the DNA yielded D and trimming. The sample shows about 160,000 clones, about four fifths of them seen only once. This CDR3 spans 19 amino acids. Germline V gene sequence: CDR1 MGHRA, CDR2 YSYEKL. The V end was cut by 1 base, the J end by 0 bases, with 18 bases between. There are a few counts of this clone.

Material for sequencing was PBMCs or T cells enriched from blood (not recorded which). The clonotype comes from a woman aged 60 to 75 who had recovered from COVID-19. The chain couples TRBV4-1 to TRBJ1-4; D ambiguous. Here the CDR3 reads CASSQALVQLGPTNEKLFF. DNA for the CDR3: TGCGCCAGCAGCCAAGCCTTAGTACAGTTGGGCCCAACTAATGAAAAACTGTTTTTT.